These 26 T cell receptor beta chains share one sample of origin, sequenced in a study of blood T cell repertoires in COVID-19. Clones were read by immunoSEQ multiplex PCR, and TCRdb kept only the in-frame ones, dropping some. The table includes about 270,000 clones, around 81% detected once. Sequencing was carried out using peripheral blood. The source of these receptors is a woman in her sixties or seventies with active or convalescent COVID-19.

This clone was found a few times. This chain connects TRBV27 to TRBJ2-5; D possibly corresponds to TRBD2 (5 bases). CDR3 length equals 15 residues. V shed 1 base and J shed 4 bases, with 13 bases lying between them. Per the germline V gene, CDR1 is MNHEY and CDR2 is SMNVEV (reference sequence). The CDR3 coding sequence is TGTGCCAGCAGTTTATTTAAGGGTGGAGGAGAGACCCAGTACTTC. It yields the protein CASSLFKGGGETQYF.

The genes are TRBV15 and TRBJ1-5, with D unclear. This CDR3 is 16 amino acids long. Trimming pared 0 bases from V and 2 bases from J, leaving 11 bases between. Per the germline V gene, CDR1 is LNHNV and CDR2 is YYDKDF (reference sequence). CDR3 sequence (DNA): TGTGCCACCAGCAGAGATGAGGTAGAAGGCAATCAGCCCCAGCATTTT. Translated, it gives CATSRDEVEGNQPQHF.

This chain uses TRBV3-1 (or the pseudogene TRBV3-2) with TRBJ2-7; D is uncertain. Per the germline V gene, CDR1 is LGHDT and CDR2 is YNNKEL (reference sequence). The CDR3 is 14 residues long. The V gene lost 0 bases and the J gene lost 1 base, with 7 bases spanning the gap. CDR3 sequence: CASSQDVSSYEQYF. The CDR3 nucleotides read TGTGCCAGCAGCCAAGATGTCAGTTCCTACGAGCAGTACTTC.

Here the CDR3 DNA reads TGTGCCAGCAGCTTAAGTCCAGGGGGGACCTACGAGCAGTACTTC. Protein product: CASSLSPGGTYEQYF. The chain combines TRBV7-2 with TRBJ2-7; D is perhaps TRBD1 (7 bases). From germline, CDR1 is SGHTA and CDR2 FQGNSA. This CDR3 has 15 residues. V was pared by 2 bases and J by 2 bases, with 13 bases between.

V usage is TRBV12-3 or TRBV12-4 and J usage is TRBJ2-7; D not certain. Deletions cut 6 bases from V and 4 bases from J, with 13 bases between. This CDR3 spans 13 amino acids. CDR3 residues: CASSSHYLYEQYF. The CDR3 region has the DNA TGTGCCAGCAGCTCCCACTACTTGTACGAGCAGTACTTC.

J is TRBJ2-3 and V is TRBV4-1; tentative D call: TRBD2 (6 bases). There are 15 residues in the CDR3. The V and J ends lost 0 bases and 5 bases respectively, with 12 bases between them. The V gene's germline CDR1 is MGHRA and CDR2 YSYEKL. CDR3 bases: TGCGCCAGCAGCCAAGAGCGGGGTGCAGGAGATACGCAGTATTTT. Its protein is CASSQERGAGDTQYF.

The chain recombines TRBV9 with TRBJ2-1, with 8 bases fitting TRBD2. The CDR3 is 15 residues long. Germline values: CDR1 SGDLS, CDR2 YYNGEE. J was trimmed by 5 bases and V by 0 bases; bases with no gene match: 4. CDR3: CASSVEGRGDNEQFF. The CDR3 nucleotides are TGTGCCAGCAGCGTAGAGGGGCGGGGGGACAATGAGCAGTTCTTC.

The V call is TRBV6-2 or TRBV6-3, the J call TRBJ2-3; a weak D match, TRBD2 (5 bases). Germline loops: CDR1 MNHEY, CDR2 SVGEGT. V was shortened by 0 bases and J by 5 bases, with 12 bases between the two germline ends. CDR3 length: 15 residues. The CDR3 reads CASSYSRVWGDTQYF. CDR3 sequence (DNA): TGTGCCAGCAGTTACTCGAGGGTCTGGGGAGATACGCAGTATTTT.

The chain links TRBV11-2 to TRBJ1-4, with D maybe TRBD1 (5 bases). CDR1 and CDR2 from the germline V gene are SGHAT and FQNNGV. The germline V and J ends were trimmed by 2 bases and 1 base, with 20 bases remaining between them. The CDR3 totals 19 residues. Here the CDR3 DNA reads TGTGCCAGCAGCTTAAGAAGGGGACTCGGGGGGGGAACTAATGAAAAACTGTTTTTT. Amino acid sequence: CASSLRRGLGGGTNEKLFF.

The genes are TRBV6-1 and TRBJ2-7; TRBD2 aligns across 16 bases. Germline CDR1 and CDR2: MNHNS and SASEGT. This CDR3 contains 19 residues. J lost 6 bases, V lost 4 bases, and 15 bases had no gene match. CDR3: CASSGDRPGLAGGPREQYF. The CDR3 nucleotides are TGTGCCAGCAGTGGGGACCGACCGGGACTAGCGGGGGGGCCGCGCGAGCAGTACTTC.

The chain joins TRBV6-5 to TRBJ1-1, with 8 bases lining up with TRBD1. This CDR3 spans 14 amino acids. In germline, CDR1 is MNHEY, CDR2 SVGAGI. The V segment lost 6 bases and the J segment 4 bases; nucleotides outside the gene matches: 7. The CDR3 DNA sequence: TGTGCCAGCAGAACCGGACAGGGAATCACTGAAGCTTTCTTT. Its protein is CASRTGQGITEAFF.

This chain joins TRBV2 and TRBJ1-1; D is possibly TRBD1 (5 bases). The CDR3 runs to 12 residues. From germline, CDR1 is SNHLY and CDR2 FYNNEI. The V gene lost 6 bases and the J gene lost 8 bases, with 13 bases spanning the gap. CDR3 sequence reads: CASSGGGWEAFF. In DNA form, the CDR3 reads TGTGCCAGCAGCGGGGGAGGCTGGGAAGCTTTCTTT.

The V call is TRBV19, the J call TRBJ2-2; 10 nucleotides match TRBD1. V dropped 4 bases and J dropped 7; count of bases not matched to a gene: 6. This CDR3 region has 15 residues. The germline CDR1 and CDR2 sequences are LNHDA and SQIVND (reference sequence). The CDR3 loop reads CASSTRQGAGGELFF. CDR3 nucleotides: TGTGCCAGTAGTACCCGACAGGGGGCGGGCGGGGAGCTGTTTTTT.

The chain joins TRBV29-1 to TRBJ1-2; possible D gene TRBD1, 6 bases. This CDR3 comprises 14 residues. Trimming pared 3 bases from V and 4 bases from J, leaving 15 bases between. Per the germline V gene, CDR1 is SQVTM and CDR2 is ANQGSEA. The CDR3 DNA follows: TGCAGCGTTGAGACGACAGGAGTTGGCTATGGCTACACCTTC. Translated: CSVETTGVGYGYTF.

Here the CDR3 reads CASSQTSGGARGKNIQYF. For the CDR3, the DNA is TGTGCCAGCAGTCAAACTAGCGGGGGGGCCAGGGGCAAAAACATTCAGTACTTC. This rearrangement joins TRBV6-6 to TRBJ2-4; 13 positions match TRBD2. CDR1 MNHNY and CDR2 SVGAGI come from the germline V gene (reference sequence). This CDR3 is built from 18 residues. The V gene end was trimmed by 5 bases and the J gene end by 3 bases; junction bases not matched to a gene: 10.

The chain is built from TRBV5-1 and TRBJ1-2, with a weak D call TRBD1 (5 bases). The length of the CDR3 is 13 residues. V was clipped by 4 bases and J by 3 bases, with 10 bases between them. Germline V gene data show CDR1 as SGHRS and CDR2 as YFSETQ. The CDR3 sequence is CASSVSGDYGYTF. DNA of the CDR3: TGCGCCAGCAGCGTTTCGGGGGACTATGGCTACACCTTC.

This chain uses TRBV7-9 with TRBJ1-2, with 7 bases fitting TRBD1. The CDR3 has 15 residues. Per the germline V gene, CDR1 is SEHNR and CDR2 is FQNEAQ (reference sequence). The V gene end was trimmed by 4 bases and the J gene end by 6 bases; junction bases not matched to a gene: 11. CDR3: CASSSLLDRADGYTF. CDR3 bases: TGTGCCAGCAGCTCCCTTCTCGACAGGGCTGATGGCTACACCTTC.

This sequence joins TRBV7-3 and TRBJ2-1; 12 positions agree with TRBD1. Trimming cost V 0 bases and J 7 bases; bases outside gene matches: 4. The germline CDR1 and CDR2 sequences are SGHTA and FQGTGA. CDR3 length: 16 amino acids. The CDR3 reads CASSLTLGQGANEQFF. The CDR3 coding sequence is TGTGCCAGCAGCTTAACGTTGGGACAGGGGGCAAATGAGCAGTTCTTC.

The chain couples TRBV7-2 to TRBJ1-1, with TRBD1 as a possible D gene (5 bases). This CDR3 contains 15 residues. Trimming shortened V by 1 base and J by 4 bases, and 13 bases separated the two germline ends. Germline values: CDR1 SGHTA, CDR2 FQGNSA. The CDR3 protein is CASSLDQGSSTEAFF. The CDR3 DNA reads TGTGCCAGCAGCTTAGATCAGGGTTCGAGCACTGAAGCTTTCTTT.

The table lists this clone with a few counts. The rearrangement links TRBV9 to TRBJ2-3; D might be TRBD2 (6 bases). Germline V gene data show CDR1 as SGDLS and CDR2 as YYNGEE. Between the trimmed V and J ends, which lost 4 bases and 5 bases, there was a span of 14 bases. The CDR3 is 14 residues long. Here the CDR3 DNA reads TGTGCCAGCAGCCCCCGGGACTTTAAAGATACGCAGTATTTT. Translation gives CASSPRDFKDTQYF.

This clone was found a few times. This chain joins TRBV14 and TRBJ1-1; 9 bases are shared with TRBD1. V gave up 0 bases and J gave up 1 base; unmatched junction bases: 6. Germline V gene lookup returns CDR1 SGHDN and CDR2 FVKESK. This CDR3 has 17 residues. CDR3 bases: TGTGCCAGCAGCCAAGATTGGGACAGGGTGACGAACACTGAAGCTTTCTTT. It is translated as CASSQDWDRVTNTEAFF. The entire variable domain, with the rest obtained from reference TRBV14 and TRBJ1-1, is as follows: EAGVTQFPSHSVIEKGQTVTLRCDPISGHDNLYWYRRVMGKEIKFLLHFVKESKQDESGMPNNRFLAERTGGTYSTLKVQPAELEDSGVYFCASSQDWDRVTNTEAFFGQGTRLTVV.

This clone came up once. The chain is built from TRBV4-2 and TRBJ1-1; 7 bases match TRBD1. V lost 0 bases to trimming and J lost 4 bases; unmatched junction nucleotides: 8. CDR3 length equals 16 residues. From germline, CDR1 is LGHNA and CDR2 YNFKEQ. The CDR3 sequence is CASSQEKGARGTEAFF. CDR3 coding DNA: TGTGCCAGCAGCCAAGAGAAGGGGGCGCGGGGCACTGAAGCTTTCTTT.

The V gene is TRBV24-1, the J gene TRBJ2-2; possibly TRBD2 for D (7 bases). This CDR3 comprises 14 residues. Between the trimmed V and J ends, which lost 5 bases and 6 bases, there was a span of 12 bases. Looked up from germline, CDR1 is KGHDR and CDR2 is SFDVKD. The CDR3 coding sequence is TGTGCCACCAGTGGGGCCGGGGGGCCCGGGGAGCTGTTTTTT. Encoded protein: CATSGAGGPGELFF.

This clone was observed once. The rearrangement joins TRBV7-8 to TRBJ1-1; weak D call: TRBD1 (6 bases). Trimming stripped 6 bases from V and 2 bases from J, with 19 bases between. This CDR3 has 16 residues. CDR1 SGHVS and CDR2 FQNEAQ come from the germline V gene. CDR3 nucleotides: TGTGCCAGCAGTCCAAGTCTCAGGGGTTCCAACACTGAAGCTTTCTTT. Translated, it gives CASSPSLRGSNTEAFF.

Turning to this clone: In the same sample, other DNA sequences code for this CDR3. This chain links TRBV9 with TRBJ2-5, with D unclear. V lost 0 bases to trimming and J lost 2 bases, with 5 bases between them. The CDR3 extends over 13 amino acids. From germline, CDR1 is SGDLS and CDR2 YYNGEE. In DNA form, the CDR3 reads TGTGCCAGCAGCGTAGGAGGACAAGAGACCCAGTACTTC. Amino acid sequence: CASSVGGQETQYF.

This chain uses TRBV14 with TRBJ1-1, with TRBD1 matching over 7 bases. The CDR3 consists of 16 residues. The germline V gene encodes CDR1 SGHDN and CDR2 FVKESK. V lost 1 base to trimming and J lost 4 bases; unmatched junction nucleotides: 9. The CDR3 sequence: CASSQGGTGVSTEAFF. The CDR3 DNA is TGTGCCAGCAGCCAAGGAGGAACAGGGGTGAGCACTGAAGCTTTCTTT.